The present entry profiles one T cell receptor (beta chain) with its context. This sample is drawn from a study of blood T cell repertoires in COVID-19. As for the study in general: The study drew acute and convalescent COVID-19 samples from the United States, Italy and Spain.

With V trimmed by 6 bases and J by 5 bases, 6 bases remained unmatched. Germline assignment: CDR1 LNHDA and CDR2 SQIVND (reference sequence). The CDR3 spans 15 residues. In the source study's methods: Cell counts per sample came from amplifying reference gene primers. Some clones are missing from TCRdb's copy, which holds only in-frame ones; the method was immunoSEQ multiplex PCR. That table furnishes V, J and clone size, whereas the DNA furnished D and trimming. Of some 240,000 clones detected, approximately 88% appear once; the ten largest clones hold 9.5% to 13%. Seattle patients were enrolled while actively infected and followed longitudinally.

The TCR originated in a woman in her 70s with COVID-19, enrolled during active disease. Source material: peripheral blood. The genes are TRBV19 and TRBJ2-2; TRBD2 agrees at 10 bases. The CDR3 DNA sequence: TGTGCCAGTAGCCGAGCGGGAGGGAGAACCGGGGAGCTGTTTTTT. This gives the protein CASSRAGGRTGELFF.